This T cell receptor (beta chain) emerged from a study of neurological immune-mediated disorders. In this sample, this clonotype turned up many times. One end of the junction is discordant with germline, which a read error may explain. This CDR3 comprises 16 residues. TCRdb recomputed calls from the 5' RACE reads with MiXCR, one row per CDR3 protein. Altogether tens of thousands of distinct CDR3 sequences are present, 2.5% being singletons, with the ten largest covering about 2.4%. This sequence originates from a man between 45 and 60 years old with multiple sclerosis. Sequenced input: PBMCs. V gene TRBV12-3 or TRBV12-4 combines with J gene TRBJ2-4; maybe TRBD2 (6 bases). The CDR3 nucleotides are TGTGCCAGCAGTTTAGCGCAGGGACTGGCCAAACACATTCAGTACTTC. This translates into CASSLAQGLAKHIQYF.